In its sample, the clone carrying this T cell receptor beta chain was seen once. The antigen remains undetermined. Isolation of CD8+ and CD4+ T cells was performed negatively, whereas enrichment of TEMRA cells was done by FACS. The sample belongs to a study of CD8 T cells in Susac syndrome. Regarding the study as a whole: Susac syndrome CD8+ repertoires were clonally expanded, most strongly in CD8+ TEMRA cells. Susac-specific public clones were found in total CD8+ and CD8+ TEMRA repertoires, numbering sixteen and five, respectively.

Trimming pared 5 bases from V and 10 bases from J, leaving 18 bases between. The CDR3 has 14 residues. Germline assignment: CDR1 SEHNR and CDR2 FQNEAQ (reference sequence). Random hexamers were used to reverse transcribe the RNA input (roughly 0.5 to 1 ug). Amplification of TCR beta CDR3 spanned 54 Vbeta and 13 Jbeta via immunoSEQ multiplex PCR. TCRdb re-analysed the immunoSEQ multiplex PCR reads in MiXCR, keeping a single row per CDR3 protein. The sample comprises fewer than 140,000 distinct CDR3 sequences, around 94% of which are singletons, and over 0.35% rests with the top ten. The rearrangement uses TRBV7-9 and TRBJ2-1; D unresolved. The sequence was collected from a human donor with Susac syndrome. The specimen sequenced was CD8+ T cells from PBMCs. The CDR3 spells CASSLPIQDVEQFF. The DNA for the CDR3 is TGTGCCAGCAGCCTACCTATCCAGGACGTGGAGCAGTTCTTC.